Sequencing of this T cell receptor beta chain was carried out in a study of blood T cell repertoires in COVID-19. In the study overall: Sites across the United States, Italy and Spain contributed samples from acute and convalescent COVID-19. The analysed material was cDNA or gDNA that came from T cells, B-cell-depleted T cells, or PBMCs.

Seattle-derived patients entered the study during active infection and were followed longitudinally. Original processing methods: Nucleated cell counts were estimated from reference gene primer amplification. Only in-frame clones appear in the TCRdb table, and some are missing; sequencing was by immunoSEQ multiplex PCR. V and J calls and clone size are given by that table; D and trimming were obtained from the DNA. Of roughly 290,000 clones in the sample, approximately 85% were seen once. V was cut by 3 bases and J by 7 bases, with 13 bases left in between. The germline V gene has CDR1 SEHNR and CDR2 FQNEAQ (reference sequence). The CDR3 contains 14 residues.

Material for sequencing was peripheral blood. J is TRBJ1-3 and V is TRBV7-9, with D hard to call. This TCR was sampled from a human donor with COVID-19, enrolled during active disease. The donor label of this sample is uncertain. Here the CDR3 reads CASSFNSNLNTIYF. The CDR3, as DNA: TGTGCCAGCAGCTTTAACAGCAATTTGAACACCATATATTTT.